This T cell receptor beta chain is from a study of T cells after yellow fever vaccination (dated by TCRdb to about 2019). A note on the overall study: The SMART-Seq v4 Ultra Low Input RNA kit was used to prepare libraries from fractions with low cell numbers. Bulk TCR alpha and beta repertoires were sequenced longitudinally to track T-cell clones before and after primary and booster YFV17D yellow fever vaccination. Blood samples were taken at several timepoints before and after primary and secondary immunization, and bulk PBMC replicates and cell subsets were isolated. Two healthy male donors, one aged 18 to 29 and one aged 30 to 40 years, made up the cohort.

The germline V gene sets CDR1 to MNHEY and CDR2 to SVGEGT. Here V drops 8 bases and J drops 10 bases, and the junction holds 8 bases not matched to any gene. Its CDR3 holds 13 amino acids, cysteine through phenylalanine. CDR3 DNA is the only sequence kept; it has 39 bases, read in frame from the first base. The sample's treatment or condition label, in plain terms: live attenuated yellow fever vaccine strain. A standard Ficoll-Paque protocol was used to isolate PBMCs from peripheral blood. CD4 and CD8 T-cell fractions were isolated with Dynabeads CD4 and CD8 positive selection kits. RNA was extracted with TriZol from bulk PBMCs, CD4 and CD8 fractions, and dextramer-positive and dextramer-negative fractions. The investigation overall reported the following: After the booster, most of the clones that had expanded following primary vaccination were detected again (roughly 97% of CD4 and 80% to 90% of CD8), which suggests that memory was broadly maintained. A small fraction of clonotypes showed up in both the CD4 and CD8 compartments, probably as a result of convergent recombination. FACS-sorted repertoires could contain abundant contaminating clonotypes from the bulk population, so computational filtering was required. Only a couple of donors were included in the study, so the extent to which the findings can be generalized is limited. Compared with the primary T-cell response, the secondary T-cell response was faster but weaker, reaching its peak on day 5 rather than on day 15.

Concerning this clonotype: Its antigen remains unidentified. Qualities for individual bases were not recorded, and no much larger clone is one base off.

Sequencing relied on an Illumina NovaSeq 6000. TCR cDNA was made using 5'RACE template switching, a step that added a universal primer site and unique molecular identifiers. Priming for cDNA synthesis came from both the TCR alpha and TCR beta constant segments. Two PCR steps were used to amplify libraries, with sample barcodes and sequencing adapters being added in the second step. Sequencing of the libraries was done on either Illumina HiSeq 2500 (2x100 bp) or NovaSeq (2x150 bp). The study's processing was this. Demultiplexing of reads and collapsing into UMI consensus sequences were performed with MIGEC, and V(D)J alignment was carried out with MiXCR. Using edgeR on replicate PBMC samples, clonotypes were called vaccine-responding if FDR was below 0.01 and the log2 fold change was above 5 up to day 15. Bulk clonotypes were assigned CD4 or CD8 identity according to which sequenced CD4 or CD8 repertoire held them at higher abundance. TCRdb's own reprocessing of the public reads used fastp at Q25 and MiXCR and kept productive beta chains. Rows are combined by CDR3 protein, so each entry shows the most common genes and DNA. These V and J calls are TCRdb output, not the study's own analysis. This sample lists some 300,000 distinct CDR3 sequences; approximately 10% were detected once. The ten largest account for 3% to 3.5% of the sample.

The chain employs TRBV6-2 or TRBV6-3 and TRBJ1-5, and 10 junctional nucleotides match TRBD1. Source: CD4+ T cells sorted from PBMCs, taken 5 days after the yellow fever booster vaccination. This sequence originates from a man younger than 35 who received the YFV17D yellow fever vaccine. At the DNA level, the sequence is TGTGCCAGCGACCGGGACAGGGGTCAACCCCAGCATTTT. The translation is CASDRDRGQPQHF.